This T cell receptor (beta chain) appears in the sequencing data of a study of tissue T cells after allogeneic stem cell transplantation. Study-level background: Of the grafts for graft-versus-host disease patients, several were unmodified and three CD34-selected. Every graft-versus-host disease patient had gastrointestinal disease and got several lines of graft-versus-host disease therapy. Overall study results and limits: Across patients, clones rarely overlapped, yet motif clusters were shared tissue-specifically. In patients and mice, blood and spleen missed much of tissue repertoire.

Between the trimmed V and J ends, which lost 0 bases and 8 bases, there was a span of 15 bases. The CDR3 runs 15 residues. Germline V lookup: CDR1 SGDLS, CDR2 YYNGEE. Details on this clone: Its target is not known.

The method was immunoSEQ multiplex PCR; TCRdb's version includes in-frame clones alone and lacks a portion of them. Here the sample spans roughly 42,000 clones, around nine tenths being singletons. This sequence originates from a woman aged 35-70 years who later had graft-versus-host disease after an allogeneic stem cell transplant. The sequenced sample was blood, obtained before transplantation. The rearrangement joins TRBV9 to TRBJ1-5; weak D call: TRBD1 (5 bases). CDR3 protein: CASSVGGGDLEPQHF. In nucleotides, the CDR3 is TGTGCCAGCAGCGTAGGAGGAGGGGATCTGGAGCCCCAGCATTTT. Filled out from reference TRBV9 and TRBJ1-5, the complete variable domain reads DSGVTQTPKHLITATGQRVTLRCSPRSGDLSVYWYQQSLDQGLQFLIQYYNGEERAKGNILERFSAQQFPDLHSELNLSSLELGDSALYFCASSVGGGDLEPQHFGDGTRLSIL.